This T cell receptor (beta chain) was identified during a study of CD8 T cells in ankylosing spondylitis. The CDR3 sequence is 15 residues long. Germline lookup yields CDR1 SGHDT and CDR2 YYEEEE. The ends were cut back, 1 base at V and 6 bases at J, with 15 bases in the middle. This clonotype has more than one count but fewer than ten. MiXCR was run by TCRdb on the 5' RACE reads, yielding one entry per CDR3 protein. This table holds fewer than 250,000 distinct CDR3 sequences, over 30% found once. The V call is TRBV5-6, the J call TRBJ2-3, with D possibly being TRBD1 (6 bases). Sequencing was done on a sample of blood, either unsorted or a sorted T cell fraction (not recorded which). The receptor was derived from a male donor with ankylosing spondylitis or in good health (not recorded which). The CDR3: CASSLRDTVSDTQYF. The CDR3 nucleotides are TGTGCCAGCAGCTTGAGGGACACGGTGTCCGATACGCAGTATTTT.